This is a list of T cell receptor beta chains from one sample in a study of low-dose radiotherapy and immunotherapy resistance in tumors. TCRdb reprocessed the reads via MiXCR and lists one record per CDR3 protein. This table has nearly 60,000 distinct CDR3 sequences, 20% to 25% appearing once. The specimen comprised PBMCs, sampled after low-dose radiotherapy plus immunotherapy. The receptors originated from a male donor with prostate cancer. The CDR3 runs from the conserved cysteine through the conserved F or W. The order of the fields is J gene, D gene, V gene, clone size, CDR3 DNA, CDR3 protein. The D gene is left open where the match is weak. Some rows mark clone size as missing; the rest say once, few, many or name a class of expanded clone.

>TRBJ2-7|.|TRBV27|many
TGTGCCAGCAGTTCCCTAGCTTTTTCCTACGAGCAGTACTTC
CASSSLAFSYEQYF
>TRBJ2-7|.|TRBV11-3|many
TGTGCCAGCAGCTTAGGTCTAAGGGAATACGAGCAGTACTTC
CASSLGLREYEQYF
>TRBJ2-1|TRBD2|TRBV2|once
TGTGCCAGCCGTAAGACTAGCGGGGGGGCCAATGAGCAGTTCTTC
CASRKTSGGANEQFF
>TRBJ2-7|.|TRBV20-1|many
TGCAGTGCTAGGTTGCATTCCAACGAGCAGTACTTC
CSARLHSNEQYF
>TRBJ2-1|TRBD1|TRBV14|medium-sized
TGTGCCAGCAGCCAACCTAGGACAGGGGGCAATGAGCAGTTCTTC
CASSQPRTGGNEQFF
>TRBJ2-5|.|TRBV30|.
TGTGCCTGGGAGGGCCAAGAGACCCAGTACTTC
CAWEGQETQYF
>TRBJ2-5|.|TRBV9|many
TGTGCCAGCAGCCCCCGGGACCGACGAGAGACCCAGTACTTC
CASSPRDRRETQYF
>TRBJ1-3|.|TRBV6-5|many
TGTGCCAGCAGTCCCGGGACATTAGGAAACACCATATATTTT
CASSPGTLGNTIYF
>TRBJ2-1|.|TRBV6-1|many
TGTGCCAGCAGTGAGAGCGGCGGGACCGGCTACAATGAGCAGTTCTTC
CASSESGGTGYNEQFF
>TRBJ2-5|TRBD2|TRBV7-2|many
TGTGCCAGCAGCTATTTGCGGGAGAGTTTAAGGACAGAGACCCAGTACTTC
CASSYLRESLRTETQYF
>TRBJ2-7|.|TRBV3-1|many
TGTGCCAGCAGCCAAATCGACAGCTACGAGCAGTACTTC
CASSQIDSYEQYF
>TRBJ2-7|TRBD2|TRBV2|.
TGTGCCAGCAGTGGAAATCGGATAGCGGGGGGGCTCGAGCAGTACTTC
CASSGNRIAGGLEQYF
>TRBJ1-5|.|TRBV6-2/TRBV6-3|.
TGTGCCAGCAGCTTAACCCGGACCGGAAGGACTGGTTCTCCCTATAGCAATCAGCCCCAGCATTTT
CASSLTRTGRTGSPYSNQPQHF
>TRBJ1-4|.|TRBV6-2/TRBV6-3|.
.
CASSFTDRGLKQLMKNCFF
>TRBJ2-7|.|TRBV28|many
TGTGCCAGCAGTTTAACTACGGCAGGTAGCTACGAGCAGTACTTC
CASSLTTAGSYEQYF
>TRBJ2-5|TRBD2|TRBV19|.
TGTGCCAGTAGTATCAGGGGTAGCGGGGGAGAGACCCAGTACTTC
CASSIRGSGGETQYF
>TRBJ1-1|.|TRBV12-3/TRBV12-4|many
TGTGCCAGCAGTCCCAACTGGAACACTGAAGCTTTCTTT
CASSPNWNTEAFF
>TRBJ2-4|TRBD1|TRBV14|many
TGTGCCAGCAGGCAACAACAGGGGAAAGGGACCAAAAACATTCAGTACTTC
CASRQQQGKGTKNIQYF
>TRBJ2-5|TRBD2|TRBV5-3|.
TGTGCCAGCAGCTTGGGGTTTAGCGGGAGGGGCGAGACCCAGTACTTC
CASSLGFSGRGETQYF
>TRBJ2-2|.|TRBV3-1|many
TGTGCCAGCAGCCGCGGGTTGGTCTGGGAGCTGTTTTTT
CASSRGLVWELFF
>TRBJ2-5|.|TRBV18|.
TGTGCCAGCTCACCAATACCGGCACAGGGTTCGGAGACCCAGTACTTC
CASSPIPAQGSETQYF
>TRBJ2-7|.|TRBV20-1|few
TGCGGCGGGTACGATAATGGTATCGAGCAGTACTTC
CGGYDNGIEQYF
>TRBJ2-3|TRBD2|TRBV7-8|many
TGTGCCAGCAGCTTCCGCGGGAGGACCCCAGATACGCAGTATTTT
CASSFRGRTPDTQYF
>TRBJ1-1|.|TRBV5-1|many
TGCGCCAGCAGCTTGGGTCAACCCGGGGGCACTGAAGCTTTCTTT
CASSLGQPGGTEAFF
>TRBJ2-1|TRBD2|TRBV6-2/TRBV6-3|many
TGTGCCAGCAGTCAGAATCCTAGCGGCTCCTACAATGAGCAGTTCTTC
CASSQNPSGSYNEQFF
>TRBJ2-3|.|TRBV5-4|many
TGTGCCAGCAGCCAAGGGACACACAGCACAGATACGCAGTATTTT
CASSQGTHSTDTQYF
>TRBJ2-7|TRBD1|TRBV19|.
TGTGCCAGTAGTTCTCAGGGGGACGCCCGTCCGGAGCAGTACTTC
CASSSQGDARPEQYF
>TRBJ2-7|.|TRBV29-1|many
TGCAGCGTCCGCAGGGAAACCTACGAGCAGTACTTC
CSVRRETYEQYF
>TRBJ2-7|.|TRBV20-1|many
TGCAGTGCAAAGCTGCCGGGACACGTCTACGAGCAGTACTTC
CSAKLPGHVYEQYF
>TRBJ2-7|.|TRBV20-1|many
TGCAGTGCTAGAACCTCCAGGAGCTACGAGCAGTACTTC
CSARTSRSYEQYF
>TRBJ1-6|.|TRBV19|many
TGTGCCAGTAGTATAGGTTTGAAGAGGAGATCATATTCACCCCTCCACTTT
CASSIGLKRRSYSPLHF
>TRBJ2-7|.|TRBV6-5|.
TGTGCCAGTCAAACAGGGTTCGAGCAGTACTTC
CASQTGFEQYF
>TRBJ2-7|TRBD1|TRBV20-1|.
TGCAGTGCTAGAGAGGGGACAGGGGGGCGCGAGCAGTACTTC
CSAREGTGGREQYF
>TRBJ2-3|TRBD2|TRBV4-1|many
TGCGCCAGCAGCCGAGGACTAGCGGGAGTCGTTGCAGATACGCAGTATTTT
CASSRGLAGVVADTQYF